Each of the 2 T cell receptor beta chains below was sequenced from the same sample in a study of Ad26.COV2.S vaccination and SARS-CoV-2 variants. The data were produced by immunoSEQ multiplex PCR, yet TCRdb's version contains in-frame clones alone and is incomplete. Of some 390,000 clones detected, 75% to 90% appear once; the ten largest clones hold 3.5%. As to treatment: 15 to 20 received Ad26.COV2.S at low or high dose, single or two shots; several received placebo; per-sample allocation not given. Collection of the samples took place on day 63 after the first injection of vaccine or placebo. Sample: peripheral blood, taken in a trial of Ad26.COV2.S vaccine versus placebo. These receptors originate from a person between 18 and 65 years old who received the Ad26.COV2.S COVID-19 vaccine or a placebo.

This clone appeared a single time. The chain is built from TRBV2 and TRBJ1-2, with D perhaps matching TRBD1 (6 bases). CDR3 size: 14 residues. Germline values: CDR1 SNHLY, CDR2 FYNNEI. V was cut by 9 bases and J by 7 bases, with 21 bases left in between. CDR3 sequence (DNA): TGTGCCAGTCACCGGGGGCCAGGACTTGGTGGCTACACCTTC. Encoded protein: CASHRGPGLGGYTF. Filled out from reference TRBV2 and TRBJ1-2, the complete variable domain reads EPEVTQTPSHQVTQMGQEVILRCVPISNHLYFYWYRQILGQKVEFLVSFYNNEISEKSEIFDDQFSVERPDGSNFTLKIRSTKLEDSAMYFCASHRGPGLGGYTFGSGTRLTVV.

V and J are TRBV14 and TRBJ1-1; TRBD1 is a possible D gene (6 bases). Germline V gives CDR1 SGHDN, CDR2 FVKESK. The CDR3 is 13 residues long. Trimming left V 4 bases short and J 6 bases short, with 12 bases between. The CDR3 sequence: CASSPVRGAEAFF. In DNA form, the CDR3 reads TGTGCCAGCAGCCCAGTTAGGGGGGCTGAAGCTTTCTTT. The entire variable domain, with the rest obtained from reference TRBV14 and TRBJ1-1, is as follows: EAGVTQFPSHSVIEKGQTVTLRCDPISGHDNLYWYRRVMGKEIKFLLHFVKESKQDESGMPNNRFLAERTGGTYSTLKVQPAELEDSGVYFCASSPVRGAEAFFGQGTRLTVV.